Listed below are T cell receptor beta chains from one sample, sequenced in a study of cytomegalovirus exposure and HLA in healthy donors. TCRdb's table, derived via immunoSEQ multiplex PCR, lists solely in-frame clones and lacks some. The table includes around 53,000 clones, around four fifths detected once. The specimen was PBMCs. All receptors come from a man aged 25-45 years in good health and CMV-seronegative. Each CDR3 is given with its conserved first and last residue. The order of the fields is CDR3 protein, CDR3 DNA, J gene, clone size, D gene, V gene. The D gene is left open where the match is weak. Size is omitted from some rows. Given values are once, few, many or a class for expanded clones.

CASSLRRGGLHEQFF,TGTGCCAGCAGCTTAAGGCGGGGGGGCCTTCATGAGCAGTTCTTC,TRBJ2-1,NA,TRBD2,TRBV7-2
CSVGLGDGTDTQYF,TGCAGCGTTGGGTTGGGCGATGGCACAGATACGCAGTATTTT,TRBJ2-3,NA,NA,TRBV29-1
CASSLYGTGVYEQYF,TGTGCCAGCAGTTTATATGGGACAGGAGTCTACGAGCAGTACTTC,TRBJ2-7,NA,TRBD1,TRBV28
CASSLGLAGAGDEQFF,TGTGCCAGCAGCTTGGGACTAGCGGGAGCAGGAGATGAGCAGTTCTTC,TRBJ2-1,NA,TRBD2,TRBV7-9
CASSEQVRFSSGRRNEQFF,TGCGCCAGCAGCGAGCAGGTTAGGTTTTCAAGCGGGAGAAGGAATGAGCAGTTCTTC,TRBJ2-1,NA,TRBD2,TRBV5-1
CASSDEGGGNTGELFF,TGTGCCAGCAGTGATGAGGGAGGGGGGAACACCGGGGAGCTGTTTTTT,TRBJ2-2,NA,NA,TRBV2
CASSPTLGGYGYTF,TGTGCCAGCAGCCCGACCCTGGGGGGCTATGGCTACACCTTC,TRBJ1-2,NA,NA,TRBV5-4
CASSGSGIYGYTF,TGTGCCAGCAGCGGGTCGGGGATCTATGGCTACACCTTC,TRBJ1-2,NA,NA,TRBV9
CASSLTRELADSPLHF,TGTGCCAGCAGTTTAACCCGGGAACTCGCGGATTCACCCCTCCACTTT,TRBJ1-6,NA,NA,TRBV7-2
CASSFRRLPSNEQFF,TGTGCCAGCAGTTTCAGGCGTCTGCCGAGTAATGAGCAGTTCTTC,TRBJ2-1,once,NA,TRBV28
CASSLAYRTQDGYTF,TGCGCCAGCAGCTTGGCCTACAGGACACAGGATGGCTACACCTTC,TRBJ1-2,NA,NA,TRBV5-1
CASSFDTHEQYF,TGTGCCAGCAGCTTCGACACCCACGAGCAGTACTTC,TRBJ2-7,NA,NA,TRBV7-9
CASSLDERGTEAFF,TGTGCCAGCAGCTTAGACGAGAGAGGGACTGAAGCTTTCTTT,TRBJ1-1,NA,NA,TRBV7-9
CASSIVGDRGYEQYF,TGTGCCAGTAGTATAGTGGGGGACAGGGGCTACGAGCAGTACTTC,TRBJ2-7,NA,TRBD1,TRBV19
CASSLATGGALGTYEQYF,TGCGCCAGCAGCTTGGCAACGGGGGGGGCCTTGGGCACCTACGAGCAGTACTTC,TRBJ2-7,NA,TRBD2,TRBV5-1